These T cell receptor beta chains were read from a single sample in a study of CD8+CD57+ T cells in acquired aplastic anemia. TCRdb reprocessed the reads via MiXCR and lists one record per CDR3 protein. The top ten hold about 2.9% of the sample, which has more than 150,000 distinct CDR3 sequences, roughly 50% seen once. Source material: sorted CD4+, CD8+, or CD8+CD57+ T cells (not recorded which) from PBMCs. Receptor source: a human donor with aplastic anemia. CDR3s include the opening cysteine and the closing phenylalanine or tryptophan. The D gene is left open where the match is weak. Not every row has a clone size; where given, it reads once, few, many or a size class.

len	v_gene	j_gene	d_gene	abundance	CDR3aa	CDR3nt
13	TRBV19	TRBJ1-5	-	many	CASTDGFNQPQHF	TGTGCCAGTACAGACGGTTTCAATCAGCCCCAGCATTTT
12	TRBV7-2	TRBJ2-3	-	-	CASGLDSYTQYF	TGTGCCAGCGGCTTGGACAGTTATACGCAGTATTTT
16	TRBV2	TRBJ2-5	-	many	CASIGIQKGHQETQYF	TGTGCCAGCATAGGGATCCAGAAGGGGCATCAAGAGACCCAGTACTTC
14	TRBV2	TRBJ1-2	TRBD1	-	CASSGTVLNYGYTF	TGTGCCAGCTCCGGGACAGTCCTTAACTATGGCTACACCTTC
15	TRBV2	TRBJ1-6	-	-	CASSVDGIPDSPLHF	TGTGCCAGCAGTGTGGACGGAATTCCCGATTCACCCCTCCACTTT
17	TRBV20-1	TRBJ2-3	TRBD2	-	CSAPPGTSGGFTDTQYF	TGCAGTGCTCCGCCCGGGACTAGCGGGGGGTTTACAGATACGCAGTATTTT
13	TRBV19	TRBJ2-3	TRBD2	once	CASSTGRAWEQYF	TGTGCCAGTAGTACCGGGAGGGCCTGGGAGCAGTATTTT
12	TRBV18	TRBJ2-7	-	few	CASSGSSYEQYF	TGTGCCAGTTCAGGTAGCTCCTACGAGCAGTACTTC
13	TRBV4-1	TRBJ2-7	-	-	CASSQDRDYEQYF	TGCGCCAGCAGCCAAGACAGAGACTACGAGCAGTACTTC
13	TRBV19	TRBJ1-1	-	many	CASRTQGEVEAFF	TGTGCCAGTAGGACACAGGGAGAGGTTGAAGCTTTCTTT
13	TRBV24-1	TRBJ1-2	TRBD1	few	CATSVGQDYGYTF	TGTGCCACCAGTGTAGGACAGGATTATGGCTACACCTTC